The clone carrying this T cell receptor (beta chain) was recorded many times. Its antigen remains unknown. TCRdb processed the 5' RACE reads anew with MiXCR; each CDR3 protein has one entry. The sample lists fewer than 15,000 distinct CDR3 sequences, 4.5% to 6% occurring once. This entry is derived from a study of spatial heterogeneity in lung cancer. General study results and limits: Ubiquitous expanded TCR counts tracked ubiquitous nonsynonymous mutations; regional expanded TCR counts tracked regional nonsynonymous mutations. The study found that expanded intratumoral alpha and beta TCR counts tracked tumor mutation counts.

The time point is: sample taken at primary tumor resection. There were 70 to 80 donors, all of them untreated patients with early-stage non-small cell lung cancer. Unsorted samples of tumor, nontumor lung or frozen PBMC had their whole RNA sequenced. Trimming removed 0 bases from V and 6 bases from J; junction bases left unmatched: 7. Germline CDR1 and CDR2: SGHRS and YFSETQ. The CDR3 covers 16 residues. The V gene is TRBV5-1, the J gene TRBJ2-2, with 8 nucleotides matching TRBD2. This TCR was sampled from a female donor with early-stage non-small cell lung cancer. Sequenced material: lung tumor tissue, taken at surgery. In DNA, the CDR3 is TGCGCCAGCAGCTTGGAGTGGACTAGCTTATCCGGGGAGCTGTTTTTT. Its protein is CASSLEWTSLSGELFF.